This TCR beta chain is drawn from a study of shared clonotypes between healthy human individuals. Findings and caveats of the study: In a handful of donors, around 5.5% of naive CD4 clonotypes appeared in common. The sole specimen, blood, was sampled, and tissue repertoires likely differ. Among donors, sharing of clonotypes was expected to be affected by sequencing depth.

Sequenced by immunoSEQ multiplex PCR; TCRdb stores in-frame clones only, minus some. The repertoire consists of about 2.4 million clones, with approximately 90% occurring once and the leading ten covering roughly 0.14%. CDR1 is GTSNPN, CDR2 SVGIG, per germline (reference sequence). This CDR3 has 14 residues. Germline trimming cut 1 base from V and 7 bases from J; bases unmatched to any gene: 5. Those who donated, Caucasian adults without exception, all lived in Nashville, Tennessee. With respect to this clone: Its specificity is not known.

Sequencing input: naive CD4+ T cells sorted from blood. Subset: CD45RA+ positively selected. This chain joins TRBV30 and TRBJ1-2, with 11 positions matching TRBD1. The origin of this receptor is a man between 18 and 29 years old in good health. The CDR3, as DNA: TGTGCCTGGAGTGCCGGGGGGACAGGGGGTGGCTACACCTTC. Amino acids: CAWSAGGTGGGYTF.